Detailed here is one T cell receptor beta chain. The antigen remains undetermined. These data belong to a study of shared clonotypes between healthy human individuals. General observations from the study: Rarefaction gave evidence that sorted-subset sequencing remained incomplete despite large depth.

Selected positively for CCR7 and CD45RO-negative, naive CD8 cells excluded terminally differentiated effector memory CD45RA+ cells. With 1 base removed from V and 0 bases from J, the gap between germline ends came to 7 bases. Germline V gene data show CDR1 as SGHAT and CDR2 as FQNNGV. CDR3 length: 14 residues. In replicate PCRs of sorted subsets, about 190 ng DNA, roughly 31,000 T cell genomes, was used. Profiled with immunoSEQ multiplex PCR; TCRdb holds only in-frame clones, not every one. The sample yields about 820,000 clones, over 90% seen once. V usage is TRBV11-2 and J usage is TRBJ2-7, with D possibly matching TRBD1 (5 bases). The sequence derives from a man aged 25-45 years in good health. Sequencing was performed on naive CD8+ T cells sorted from blood. CDR3 in amino acids: CASSLADNSYEQYF. CDR3 sequence (DNA): TGTGCCAGCAGCTTAGCGGACAACTCCTACGAGCAGTACTTC.